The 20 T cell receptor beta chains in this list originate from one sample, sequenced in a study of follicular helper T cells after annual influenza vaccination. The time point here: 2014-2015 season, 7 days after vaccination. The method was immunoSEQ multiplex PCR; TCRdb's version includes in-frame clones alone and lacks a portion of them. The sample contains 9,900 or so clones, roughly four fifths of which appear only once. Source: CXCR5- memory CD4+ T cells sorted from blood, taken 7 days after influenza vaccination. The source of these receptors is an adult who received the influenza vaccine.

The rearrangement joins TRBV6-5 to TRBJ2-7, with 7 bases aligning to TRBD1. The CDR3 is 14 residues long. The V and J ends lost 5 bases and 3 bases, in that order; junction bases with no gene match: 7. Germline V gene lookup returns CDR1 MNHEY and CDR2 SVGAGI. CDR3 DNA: TGTGCCAGCAGTAGGGGACAGTTCATCTACGAGCAGTACTTC. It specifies CASSRGQFIYEQYF.

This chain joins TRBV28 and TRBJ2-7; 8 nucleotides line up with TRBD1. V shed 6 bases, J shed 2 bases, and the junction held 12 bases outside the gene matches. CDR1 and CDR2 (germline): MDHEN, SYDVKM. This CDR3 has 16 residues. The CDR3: CASSSTGDSGTYEQYF. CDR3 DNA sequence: TGTGCCAGCAGCTCGACAGGGGATTCTGGGACCTACGAGCAGTACTTC.

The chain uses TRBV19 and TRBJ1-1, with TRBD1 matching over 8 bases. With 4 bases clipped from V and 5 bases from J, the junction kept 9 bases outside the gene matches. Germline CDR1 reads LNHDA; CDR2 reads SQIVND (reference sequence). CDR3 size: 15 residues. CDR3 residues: CASSTYGTGRTEAFF. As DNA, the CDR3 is TGTGCCAGTAGTACATACGGGACAGGTAGGACTGAAGCTTTCTTT.

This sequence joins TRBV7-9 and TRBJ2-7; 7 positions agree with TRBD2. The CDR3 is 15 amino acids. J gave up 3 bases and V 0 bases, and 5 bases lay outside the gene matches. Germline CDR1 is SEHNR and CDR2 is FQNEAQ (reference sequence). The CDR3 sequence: CASSLAGREHYEQYF. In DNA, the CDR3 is TGTGCCAGCAGCTTAGCCGGGCGGGAGCACTACGAGCAGTACTTC. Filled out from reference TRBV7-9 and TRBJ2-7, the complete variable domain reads DTGVSQNPRHKITKRGQNVTFRCDPISEHNRLYWYRQTLGQGPEFLTYFQNEAQLEKSRLLSDRFSAERPKGSFSTLEIQRTEQGDSAMYLCASSLAGREHYEQYFGPGTRLTVT.

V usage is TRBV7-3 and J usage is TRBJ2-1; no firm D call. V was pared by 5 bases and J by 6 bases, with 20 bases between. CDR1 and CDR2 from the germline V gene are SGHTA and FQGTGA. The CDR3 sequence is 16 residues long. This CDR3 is CASSETAQILTNEQFF. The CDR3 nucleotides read TGTGCCAGCAGCGAGACCGCACAGATACTCACCAATGAGCAGTTCTTC. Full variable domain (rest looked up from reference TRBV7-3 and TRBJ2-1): GAGVSQTPSNKVTEKGKYVELRCDPISGHTALYWYRQSLGQGPEFLIYFQGTGAADDSGLPNDRFFAVRPEGSVSTLKIQRTERGDSAVYLCASSETAQILTNEQFFGPGTRLTVL.

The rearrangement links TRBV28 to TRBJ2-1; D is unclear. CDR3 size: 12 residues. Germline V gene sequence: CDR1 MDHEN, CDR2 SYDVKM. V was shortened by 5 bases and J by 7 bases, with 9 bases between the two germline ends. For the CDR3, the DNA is TGTGCCAGCAGTAGGATCAGTAATGAGCAGTTCTTC. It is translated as CASSRISNEQFF.

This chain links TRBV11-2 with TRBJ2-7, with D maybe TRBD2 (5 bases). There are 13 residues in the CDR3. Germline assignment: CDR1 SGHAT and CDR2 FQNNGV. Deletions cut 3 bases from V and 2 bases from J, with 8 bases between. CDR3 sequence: CASSFPGTYEQYF. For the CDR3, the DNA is TGTGCCAGCAGCTTTCCGGGAACCTACGAGCAGTACTTC.

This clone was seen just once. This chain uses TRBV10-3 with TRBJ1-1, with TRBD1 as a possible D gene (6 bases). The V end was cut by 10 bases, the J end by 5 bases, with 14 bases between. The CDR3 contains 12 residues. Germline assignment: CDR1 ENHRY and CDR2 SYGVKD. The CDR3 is CATTGPGTEAFF. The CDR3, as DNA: TGTGCCACTACAGGGCCGGGGACTGAAGCTTTCTTT.

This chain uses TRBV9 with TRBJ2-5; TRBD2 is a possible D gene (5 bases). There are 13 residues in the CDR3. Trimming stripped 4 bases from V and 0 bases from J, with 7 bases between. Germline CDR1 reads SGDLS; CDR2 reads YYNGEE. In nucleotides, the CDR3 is TGTGCCAGCAGCAAGGACTACCAAGAGACCCAGTACTTC. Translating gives CASSKDYQETQYF.

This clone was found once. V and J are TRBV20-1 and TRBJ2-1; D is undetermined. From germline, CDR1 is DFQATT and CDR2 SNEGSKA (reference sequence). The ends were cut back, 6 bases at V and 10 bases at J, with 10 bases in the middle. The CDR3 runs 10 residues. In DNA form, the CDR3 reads TGCAGTGCCTGGAAACGGGAGCAGTTCTTC. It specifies CSAWKREQFF.

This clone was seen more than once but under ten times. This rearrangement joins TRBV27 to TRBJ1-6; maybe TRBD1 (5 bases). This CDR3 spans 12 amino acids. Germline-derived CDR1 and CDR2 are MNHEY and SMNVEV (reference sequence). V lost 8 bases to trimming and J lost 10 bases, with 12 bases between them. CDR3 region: CASGGSKSPLHF. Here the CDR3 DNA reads TGTGCCAGCGGGGGAAGTAAATCACCCCTCCACTTT.

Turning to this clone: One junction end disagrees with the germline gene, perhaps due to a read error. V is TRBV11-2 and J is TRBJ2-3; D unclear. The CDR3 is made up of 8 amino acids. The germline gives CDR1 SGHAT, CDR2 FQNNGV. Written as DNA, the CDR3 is TGTGCCAGCAGCTTAGCCGGTTTT. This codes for CASSLAGF.

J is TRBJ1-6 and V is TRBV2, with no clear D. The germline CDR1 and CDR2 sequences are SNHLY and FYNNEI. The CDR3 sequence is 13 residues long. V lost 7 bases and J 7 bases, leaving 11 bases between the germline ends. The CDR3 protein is CASINGLNSPLHF. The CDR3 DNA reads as TGTGCCAGCATTAATGGCCTCAATTCACCCCTCCACTTT. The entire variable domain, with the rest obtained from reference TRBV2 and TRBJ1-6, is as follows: EPEVTQTPSHQVTQMGQEVILRCVPISNHLYFYWYRQILGQKVEFLVSFYNNEISEKSEIFDDQFSVERPDGSNFTLKIRSTKLEDSAMYFCASINGLNSPLHFGNGTRLTVT.

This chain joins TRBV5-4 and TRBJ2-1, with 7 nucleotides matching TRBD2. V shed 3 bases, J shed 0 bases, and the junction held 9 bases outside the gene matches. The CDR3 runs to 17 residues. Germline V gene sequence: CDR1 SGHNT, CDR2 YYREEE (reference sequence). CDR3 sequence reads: CASSSISGGSSYNEQFF. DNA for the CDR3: TGTGCCAGCAGCTCAATCTCAGGCGGGAGCTCCTACAATGAGCAGTTCTTC. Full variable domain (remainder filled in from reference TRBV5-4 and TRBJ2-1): ETGVTQSPTHLIKTRGQQVTLRCSSQSGHNTVSWYQQALGQGPQFIFQYYREEENGRGNFPPRFSGLQFPNYSSELNVNALELDDSALYLCASSSISGGSSYNEQFFGPGTRLTVL.

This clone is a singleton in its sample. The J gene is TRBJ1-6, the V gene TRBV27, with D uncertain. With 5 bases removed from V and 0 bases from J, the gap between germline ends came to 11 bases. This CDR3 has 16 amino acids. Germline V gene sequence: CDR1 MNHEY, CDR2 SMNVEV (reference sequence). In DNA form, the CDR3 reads TGTGCCAGCAGTCCATACAGAAACTCCTATAATTCACCCCTCCACTTT. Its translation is CASSPYRNSYNSPLHF.

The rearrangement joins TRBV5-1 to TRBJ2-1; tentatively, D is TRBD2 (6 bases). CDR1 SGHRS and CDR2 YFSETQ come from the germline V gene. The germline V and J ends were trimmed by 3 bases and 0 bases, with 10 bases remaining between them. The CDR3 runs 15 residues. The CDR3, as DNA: TGCGCCAGCAGCTCCGGACTAACCTCCTACAATGAGCAGTTCTTC. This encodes CASSSGLTSYNEQFF. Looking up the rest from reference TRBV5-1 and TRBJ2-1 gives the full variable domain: KAGVTQTPRYLIKTRGQQVTLSCSPISGHRSVSWYQQTPGQGLQFLFEYFSETQRNKGNFPGRFSGRQFSNSRSEMNVSTLELGDSALYLCASSSGLTSYNEQFFGPGTRLTVL.

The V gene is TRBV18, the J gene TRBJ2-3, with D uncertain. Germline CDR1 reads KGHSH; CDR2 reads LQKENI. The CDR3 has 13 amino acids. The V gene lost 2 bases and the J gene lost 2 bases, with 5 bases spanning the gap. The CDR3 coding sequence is TGTGCCAGCTCACCAATGGACACAGATACGCAGTATTTT. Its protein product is CASSPMDTDTQYF.

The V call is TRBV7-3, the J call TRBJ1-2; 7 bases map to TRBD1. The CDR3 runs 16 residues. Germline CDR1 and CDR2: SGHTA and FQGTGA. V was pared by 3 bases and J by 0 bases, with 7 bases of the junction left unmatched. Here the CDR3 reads CASSFGGDRANYGYTF. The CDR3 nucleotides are TGTGCCAGCAGCTTCGGAGGGGACAGAGCTAACTATGGCTACACCTTC.

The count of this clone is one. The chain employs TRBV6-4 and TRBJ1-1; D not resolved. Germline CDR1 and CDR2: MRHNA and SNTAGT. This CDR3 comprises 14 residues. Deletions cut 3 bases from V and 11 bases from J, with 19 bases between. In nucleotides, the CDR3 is TGTGCCAGCAGTGAAAATAGGGCCTCCGCGTGGGCTTTCTTT. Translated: CASSENRASAWAFF.

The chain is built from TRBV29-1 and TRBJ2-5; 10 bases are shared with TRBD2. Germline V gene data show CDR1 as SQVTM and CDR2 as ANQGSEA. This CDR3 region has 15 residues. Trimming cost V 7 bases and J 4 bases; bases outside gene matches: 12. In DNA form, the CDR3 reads TGCAGCGCTGAGTGGCTAGCGGGAGAAGGAGAGACCCAGTACTTC. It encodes CSAEWLAGEGETQYF.